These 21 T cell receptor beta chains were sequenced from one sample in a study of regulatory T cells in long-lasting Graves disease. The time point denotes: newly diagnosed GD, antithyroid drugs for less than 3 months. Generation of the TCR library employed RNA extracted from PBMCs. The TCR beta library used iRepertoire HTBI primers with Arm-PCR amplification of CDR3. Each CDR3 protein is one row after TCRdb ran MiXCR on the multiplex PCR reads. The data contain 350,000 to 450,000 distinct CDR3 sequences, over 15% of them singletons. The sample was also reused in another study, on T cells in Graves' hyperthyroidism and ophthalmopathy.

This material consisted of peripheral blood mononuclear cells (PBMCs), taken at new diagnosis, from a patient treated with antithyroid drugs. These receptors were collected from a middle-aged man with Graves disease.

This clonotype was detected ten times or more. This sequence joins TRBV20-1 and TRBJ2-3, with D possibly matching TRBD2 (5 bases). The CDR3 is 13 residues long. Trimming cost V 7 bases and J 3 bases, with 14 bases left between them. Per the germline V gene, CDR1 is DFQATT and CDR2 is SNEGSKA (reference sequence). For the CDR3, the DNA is TGCAGTGTCCCTGCACGGGGTACAGATACGCAGTATTTT. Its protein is CSVPARGTDTQYF.

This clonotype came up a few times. CDR3 in DNA: TGTGCCAGCAGCCACAGAAACTCTGGGGCCAACGTCCTGACTTTC. Translation gives CASSHRNSGANVLTF. The V and J genes are TRBV7-2 and TRBJ2-6, with D hard to call. Deletions cut 5 bases from V and 0 bases from J, with 8 bases between. The CDR3 contains 15 residues. Germline assignment: CDR1 SGHTA and CDR2 FQGNSA.

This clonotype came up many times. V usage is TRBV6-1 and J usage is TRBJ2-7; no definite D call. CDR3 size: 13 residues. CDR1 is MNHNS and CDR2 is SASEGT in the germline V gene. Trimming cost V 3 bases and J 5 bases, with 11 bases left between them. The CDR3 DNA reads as TGTGCCAGCAGTGATGATGGAAGGAACGAGCAGTACTTC. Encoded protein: CASSDDGRNEQYF.

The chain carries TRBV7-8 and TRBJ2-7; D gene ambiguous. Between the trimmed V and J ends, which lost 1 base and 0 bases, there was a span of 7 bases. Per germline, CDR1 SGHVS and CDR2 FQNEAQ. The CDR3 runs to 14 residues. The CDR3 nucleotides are TGTGCCAGCAGCTTAGACATGCTCTCCTACGAGCAGTACTTC. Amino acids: CASSLDMLSYEQYF.

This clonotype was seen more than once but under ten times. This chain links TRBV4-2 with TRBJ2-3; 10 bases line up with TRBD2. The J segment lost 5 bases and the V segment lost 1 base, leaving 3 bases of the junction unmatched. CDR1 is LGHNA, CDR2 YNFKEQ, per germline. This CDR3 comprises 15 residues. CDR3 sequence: CASSQGLAGVDTQYF. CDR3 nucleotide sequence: TGTGCCAGCAGCCAAGGGCTAGCGGGGGTAGATACGCAGTATTTT.

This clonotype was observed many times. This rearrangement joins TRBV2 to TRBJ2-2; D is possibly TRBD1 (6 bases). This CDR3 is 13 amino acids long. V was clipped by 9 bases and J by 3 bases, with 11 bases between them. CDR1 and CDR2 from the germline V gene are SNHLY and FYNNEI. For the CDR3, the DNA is TGTGCCAGGAAAGAGGGGGACACCGGGGAGCTGTTTTTT. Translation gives CARKEGDTGELFF.

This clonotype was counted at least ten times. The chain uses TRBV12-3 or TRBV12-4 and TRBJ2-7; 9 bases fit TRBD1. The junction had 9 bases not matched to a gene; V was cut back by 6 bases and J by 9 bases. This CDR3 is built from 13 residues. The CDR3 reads CASRPGQGLVQYF. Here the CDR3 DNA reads TGTGCCAGCAGACCCGGACAGGGGTTAGTGCAGTACTTC.

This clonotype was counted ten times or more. CDR3 bases: TGTGCCAGCAGCTTCGGGGGACAGGGCCGCGGAGGCTACACCTTC. Translating it yields CASSFGGQGRGGYTF. The chain is built from TRBV7-9 and TRBJ1-2, with TRBD1 matching 9 bases. Germline assignment: CDR1 SEHNR and CDR2 FQNEAQ (reference sequence). Germline trimming cut 3 bases from V and 8 bases from J; bases unmatched to any gene: 10. CDR3 length: 15 residues.

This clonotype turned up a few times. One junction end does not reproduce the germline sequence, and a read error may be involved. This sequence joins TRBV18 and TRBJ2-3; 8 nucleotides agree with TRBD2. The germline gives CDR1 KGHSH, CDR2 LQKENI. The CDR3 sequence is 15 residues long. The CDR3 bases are TGTGCCAGCTCACCACTCAGCGGGAGCACAGATATGCAGTATTTT. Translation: CASSPLSGSTDMQYF.

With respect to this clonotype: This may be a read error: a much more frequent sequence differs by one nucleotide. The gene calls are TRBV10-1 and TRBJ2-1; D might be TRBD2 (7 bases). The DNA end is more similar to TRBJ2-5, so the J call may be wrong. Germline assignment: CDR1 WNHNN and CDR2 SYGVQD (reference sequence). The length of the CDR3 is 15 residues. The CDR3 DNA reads TGCGCCACCAGTGAGTCGTTGCGGGGGCTAGGTACCCAGTACTTC. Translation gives CATSESLRGLGTQYF.

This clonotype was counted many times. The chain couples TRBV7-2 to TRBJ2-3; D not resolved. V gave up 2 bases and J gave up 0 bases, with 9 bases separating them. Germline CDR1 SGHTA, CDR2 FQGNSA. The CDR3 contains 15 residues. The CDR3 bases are TGTGCCAGCAGCTTACCCAACGGTAGCACAGATACGCAGTATTTT. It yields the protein CASSLPNGSTDTQYF.

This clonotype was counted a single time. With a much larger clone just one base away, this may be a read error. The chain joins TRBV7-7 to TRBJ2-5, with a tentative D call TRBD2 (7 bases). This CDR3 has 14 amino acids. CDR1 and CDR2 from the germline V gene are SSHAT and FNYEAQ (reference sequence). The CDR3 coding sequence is TGTGCCGGCAGCGCCTTAGGGGGGGGGGAGACCCAGTACTTC. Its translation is CAGSALGGGETQYF.

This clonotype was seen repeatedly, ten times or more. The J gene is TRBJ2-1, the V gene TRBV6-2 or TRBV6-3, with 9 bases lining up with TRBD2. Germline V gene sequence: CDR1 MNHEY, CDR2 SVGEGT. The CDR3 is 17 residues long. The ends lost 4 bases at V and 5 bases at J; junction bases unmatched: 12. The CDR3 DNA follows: TGTGCCAGCAGTTTTGGTATTCTTAGCGGGGGAGACAATGAGCAGTTCTTC. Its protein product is CASSFGILSGGDNEQFF.

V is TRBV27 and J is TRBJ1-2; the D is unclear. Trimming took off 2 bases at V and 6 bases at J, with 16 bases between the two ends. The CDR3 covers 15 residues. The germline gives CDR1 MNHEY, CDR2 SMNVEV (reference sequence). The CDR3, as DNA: TGTGCCAGCAGTTTACTCGGCTCACTCGGGCATGGCTACACCTTC. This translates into CASSLLGSLGHGYTF.

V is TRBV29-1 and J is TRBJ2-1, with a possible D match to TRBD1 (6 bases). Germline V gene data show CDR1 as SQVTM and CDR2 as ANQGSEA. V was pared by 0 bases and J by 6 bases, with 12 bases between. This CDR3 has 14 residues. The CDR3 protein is CSVEERTAPNEQFF. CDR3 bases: TGCAGCGTTGAAGAACGGACAGCTCCCAATGAGCAGTTCTTC.

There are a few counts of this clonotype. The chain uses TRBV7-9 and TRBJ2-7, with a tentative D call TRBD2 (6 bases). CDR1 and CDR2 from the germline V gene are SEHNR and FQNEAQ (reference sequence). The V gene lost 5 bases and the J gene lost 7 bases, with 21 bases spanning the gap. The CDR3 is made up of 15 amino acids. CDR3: CASSATSTSIREQYF. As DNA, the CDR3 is TGTGCCAGCAGCGCAACTAGCACCTCTATCCGGGAGCAGTACTTC. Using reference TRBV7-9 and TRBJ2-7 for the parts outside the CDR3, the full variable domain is DTGVSQNPRHKITKRGQNVTFRCDPISEHNRLYWYRQTLGQGPEFLTYFQNEAQLEKSRLLSDRFSAERPKGSFSTLEIQRTEQGDSAMYLCASSATSTSIREQYFGPGTRLTVT.

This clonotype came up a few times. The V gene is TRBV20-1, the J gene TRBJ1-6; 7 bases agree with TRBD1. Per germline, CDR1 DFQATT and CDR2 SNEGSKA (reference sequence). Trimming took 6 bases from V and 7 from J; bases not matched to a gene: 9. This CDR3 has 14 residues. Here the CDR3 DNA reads TGCAGTGCCCTAAAGGGGGCAGCGAATTCACCCCTCCACTTT. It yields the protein CSALKGAANSPLHF.

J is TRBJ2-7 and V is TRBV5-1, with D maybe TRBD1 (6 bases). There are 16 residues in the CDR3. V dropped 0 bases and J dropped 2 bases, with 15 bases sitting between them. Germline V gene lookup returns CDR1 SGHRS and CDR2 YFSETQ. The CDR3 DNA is TGCGCCAGCAGCTTGGTACCGGGACAACCGCCCTACGAGCAGTACTTC. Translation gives CASSLVPGQPPYEQYF.

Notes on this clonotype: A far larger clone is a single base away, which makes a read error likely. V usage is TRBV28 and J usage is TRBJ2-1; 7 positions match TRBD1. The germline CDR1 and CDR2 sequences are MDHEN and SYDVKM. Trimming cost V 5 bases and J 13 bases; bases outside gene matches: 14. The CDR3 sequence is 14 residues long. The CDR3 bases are TGTGCCAGCAGTCCCGGACAGGTTCAGAGGGCCCAGTTCTTC. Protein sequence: CASSPGQVQRAQFF.

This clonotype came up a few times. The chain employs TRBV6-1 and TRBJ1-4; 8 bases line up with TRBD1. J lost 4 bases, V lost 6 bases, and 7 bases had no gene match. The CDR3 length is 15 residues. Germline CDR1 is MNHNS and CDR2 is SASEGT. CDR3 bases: TGTGCCAGCAGCCGATTCGACAGGGGTAATGAAAAACTGTTTTTT. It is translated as CASSRFDRGNEKLFF.

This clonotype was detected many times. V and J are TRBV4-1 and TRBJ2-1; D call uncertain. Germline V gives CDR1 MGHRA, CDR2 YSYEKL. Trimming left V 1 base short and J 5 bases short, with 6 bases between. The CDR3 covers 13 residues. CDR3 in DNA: TGCGCCAGCAGCCAAGCCTGGAACAATGAGCAGTTCTTC. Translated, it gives CASSQAWNNEQFF.